The 4 T cell receptor beta chains below were found in one sample sequenced in a study of cytomegalovirus exposure and HLA in healthy donors (TCRdb year 2017). Receptors were amplified or captured by the immunoSEQ multiplex PCR assay. For the multiplex PCR, a mixture combining 60 forward primers for TCR Vbeta segments and 13 reverse primers for TCR Jbeta segments was used. TCRdb mirrors the immuneACCESS table, restricted to in-frame sequences. Some clones are absent from its copies; in checked studies, under half trace to an unresolved V gene, and the reason for the others is unknown. For this sample the table gives some 110,000 clones, of which under 70% were detected only once. In total, the top ten clones hold 1.5% of the sample. The sequencing sample was made of PBMCs. Source of these receptors: a young man in good health and CMV-seronegative.

The gene calls are TRBV29-1 and TRBJ2-5; 7 nucleotides line up with TRBD1. V trimming: 8 bases; J trimming: 1 base; junction bases outside the gene matches: 4. CDR3 size: 12 residues. Germline V lookup: CDR1 SQVTM, CDR2 ANQGSEA. The CDR3 here is CSLNRGQETQYF. CDR3 bases: TGCAGCCTCAACAGGGGCCAAGAGACCCAGTACTTC. Filled out from reference TRBV29-1 and TRBJ2-5, the complete variable domain reads SAVISQKPSRDICQRGTSLTIQCQVDSQVTMMFWYRQQPGQSLTLIATANQGSEATYESGFVIDKFPISRPNLTFSTLTVSNMSPEDSSIYLCSLNRGQETQYFGPGTRLLVL.

V gene TRBV13 combines with J gene TRBJ2-1; 9 bases match TRBD1. The CDR3 length is 16 residues. Looked up from germline, CDR1 is PRHDT and CDR2 is FYEKMQ (reference sequence). V trimming: 3 bases; J trimming: 2 bases; junction bases outside the gene matches: 5. Here the CDR3 reads CASSFYRGPPYNEQFF. The CDR3 coding sequence is TGTGCCAGCAGCTTTTACAGGGGGCCCCCCTACAATGAGCAGTTCTTC. The full variable domain, in which reference TRBV13 and TRBJ2-1 provide the parts outside the CDR3, is AAGVIQSPRHLIKEKRETATLKCYPIPRHDTVYWYQQGPGQDPQFLISFYEKMQSDKGSIPDRFSAQQFSDYHSELNMSSLELGDSALYFCASSFYRGPPYNEQFFGPGTRLTVL.

This chain connects TRBV30 to TRBJ1-6; 12 positions match TRBD1. The length of the CDR3 is 14 residues. Per germline, CDR1 GTSNPN and CDR2 SVGIG (reference sequence). V trimming: 8 bases; J trimming: 10 bases; junction bases outside the gene matches: 9. CDR3 amino acids: CAGGTGTGGSPLHF. CDR3 nucleotide sequence: TGTGCCGGGGGGACCGGGACAGGGGGCTCACCCCTCCACTTT.

There are a few counts of this clone. This chain uses TRBV28 with TRBJ2-7, with D possibly matching TRBD1 (5 bases). Germline V gene lookup returns CDR1 MDHEN and CDR2 SYDVKM. The CDR3 has 14 residues. The ends were cut back, 4 bases at V and 4 bases at J, with 14 bases in the middle. The CDR3 sequence: CASSSQDDKYEQYF. The CDR3 DNA sequence: TGTGCCAGCAGTTCACAGGATGATAAATACGAGCAGTACTTC.